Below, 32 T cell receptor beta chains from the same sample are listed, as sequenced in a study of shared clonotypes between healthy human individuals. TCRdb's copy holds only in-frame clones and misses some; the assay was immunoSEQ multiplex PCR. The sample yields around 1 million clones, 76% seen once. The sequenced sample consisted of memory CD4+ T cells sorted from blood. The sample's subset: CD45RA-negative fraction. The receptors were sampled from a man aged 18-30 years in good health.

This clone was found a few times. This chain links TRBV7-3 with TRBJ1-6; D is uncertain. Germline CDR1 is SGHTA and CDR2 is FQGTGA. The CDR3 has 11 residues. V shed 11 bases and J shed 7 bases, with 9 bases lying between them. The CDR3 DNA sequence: TGTGCCTCATCGGAAAATTCACCCCTCCACTTT. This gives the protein CASSENSPLHF.

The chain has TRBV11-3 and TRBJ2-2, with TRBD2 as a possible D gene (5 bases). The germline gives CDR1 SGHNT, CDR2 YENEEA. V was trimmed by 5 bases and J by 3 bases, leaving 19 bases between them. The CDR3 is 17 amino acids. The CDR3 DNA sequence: TGTGCCAGCAGCCCCCCAATCGGTTGGGGAGACACCGGGGAGCTGTTTTTT. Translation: CASSPPIGWGDTGELFF.

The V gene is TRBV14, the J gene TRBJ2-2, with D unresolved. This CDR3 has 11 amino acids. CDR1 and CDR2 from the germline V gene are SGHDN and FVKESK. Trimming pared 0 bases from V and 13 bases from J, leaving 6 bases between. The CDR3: CASSQEGALFF. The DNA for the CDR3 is TGTGCCAGCAGCCAAGAGGGTGCGCTGTTTTTT.

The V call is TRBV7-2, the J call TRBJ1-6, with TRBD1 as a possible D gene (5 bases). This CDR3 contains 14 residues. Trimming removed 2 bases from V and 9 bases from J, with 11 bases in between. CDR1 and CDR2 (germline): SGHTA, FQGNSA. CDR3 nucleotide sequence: TGTGCCAGCAGCTTACATCCGGGGACTTCACCCCTCCACTTT. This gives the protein CASSLHPGTSPLHF.

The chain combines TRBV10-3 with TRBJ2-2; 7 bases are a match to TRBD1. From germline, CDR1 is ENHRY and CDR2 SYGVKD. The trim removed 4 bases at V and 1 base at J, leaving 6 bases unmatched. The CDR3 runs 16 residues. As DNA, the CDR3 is TGTGCCATCAGTGGCAGGCAGGGGGTGAACACCGGGGAGCTGTTTTTT. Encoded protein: CAISGRQGVNTGELFF.

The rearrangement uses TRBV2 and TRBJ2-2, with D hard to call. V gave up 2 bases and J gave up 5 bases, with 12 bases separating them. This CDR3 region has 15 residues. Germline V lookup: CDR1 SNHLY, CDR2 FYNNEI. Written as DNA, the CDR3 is TGTGCCAGCAGTGAATCTCACATGGGGACCGGGGAGCTGTTTTTT. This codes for CASSESHMGTGELFF.

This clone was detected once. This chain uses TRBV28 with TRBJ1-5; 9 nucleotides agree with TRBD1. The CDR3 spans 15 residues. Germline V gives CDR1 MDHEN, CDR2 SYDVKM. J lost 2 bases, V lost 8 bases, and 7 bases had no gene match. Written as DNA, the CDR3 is TGTGCCAGCCTACAGGGGGCGAGGGGCAATCAGCCCCAGCATTTT. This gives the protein CASLQGARGNQPQHF. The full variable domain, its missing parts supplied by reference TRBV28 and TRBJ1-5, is DVKVTQSSRYLVKRTGEKVFLECVQDMDHENMFWYRQDPGLGLRLIYFSYDVKMKEKGDIPEGYSVSREKKERFSLILESASTNQTSMYLCASLQGARGNQPQHFGDGTRLSIL.

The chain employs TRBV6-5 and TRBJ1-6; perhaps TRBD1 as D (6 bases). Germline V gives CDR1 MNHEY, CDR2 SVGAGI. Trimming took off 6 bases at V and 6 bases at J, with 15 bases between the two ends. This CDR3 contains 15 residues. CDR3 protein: CASRSPGEGNSPLHF. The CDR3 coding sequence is TGTGCCAGCAGATCGCCAGGGGAAGGTAATTCACCCCTCCACTTT.

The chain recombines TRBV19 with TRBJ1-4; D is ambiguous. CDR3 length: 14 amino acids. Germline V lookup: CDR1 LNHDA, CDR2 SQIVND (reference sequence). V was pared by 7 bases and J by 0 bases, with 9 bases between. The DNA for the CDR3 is TGTGCCAGTAAAAATAGGCCAACTAATGAAAAACTGTTTTTT. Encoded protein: CASKNRPTNEKLFF.

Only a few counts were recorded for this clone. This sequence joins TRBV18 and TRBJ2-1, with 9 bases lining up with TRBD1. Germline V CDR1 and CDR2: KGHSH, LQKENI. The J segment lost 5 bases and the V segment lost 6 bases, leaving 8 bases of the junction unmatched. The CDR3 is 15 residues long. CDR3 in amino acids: CASSQMGQGNNEQFF. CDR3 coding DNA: TGTGCCAGCTCCCAGATGGGACAGGGTAACAATGAGCAGTTCTTC.

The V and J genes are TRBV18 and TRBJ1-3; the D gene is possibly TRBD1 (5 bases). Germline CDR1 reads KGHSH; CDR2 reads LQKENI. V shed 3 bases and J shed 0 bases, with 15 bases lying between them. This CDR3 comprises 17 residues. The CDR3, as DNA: TGTGCCAGCTCACCCCGACAGAGAACTAGCTCTGGAAACACCATATATTTT. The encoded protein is CASSPRQRTSSGNTIYF. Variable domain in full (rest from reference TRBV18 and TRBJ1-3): NAGVMQNPRHLVRRRGQEARLRCSPMKGHSHVYWYRQLPEEGLKFMVYLQKENIIDESGMPKERFSAEFPKEGPSILRIQQVVRGDSAAYFCASSPRQRTSSGNTIYFGEGSWLTVV.

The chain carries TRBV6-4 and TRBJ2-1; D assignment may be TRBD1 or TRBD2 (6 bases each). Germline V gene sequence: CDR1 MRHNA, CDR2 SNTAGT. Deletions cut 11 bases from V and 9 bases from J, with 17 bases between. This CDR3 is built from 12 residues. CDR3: CAAGDGRGEQFF. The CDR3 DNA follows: TGTGCCGCAGGGGACGGGAGAGGTGAGCAGTTCTTC.

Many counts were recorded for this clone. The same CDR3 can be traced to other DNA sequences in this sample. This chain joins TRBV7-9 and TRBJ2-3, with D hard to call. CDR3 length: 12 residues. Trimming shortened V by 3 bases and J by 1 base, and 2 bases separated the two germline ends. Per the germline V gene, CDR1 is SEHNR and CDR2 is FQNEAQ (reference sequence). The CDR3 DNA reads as TGTGCCAGCAGCTTTGGCACAGATACGCAGTATTTT. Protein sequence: CASSFGTDTQYF.

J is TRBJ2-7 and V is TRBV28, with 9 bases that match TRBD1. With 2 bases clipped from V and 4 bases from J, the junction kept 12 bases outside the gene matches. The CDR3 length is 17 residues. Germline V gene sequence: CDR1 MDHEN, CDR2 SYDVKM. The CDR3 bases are TGTGCCAGCAGTTTACATGTTTACAGGGGGCGGCTTTACGAGCAGTACTTC. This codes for CASSLHVYRGRLYEQYF.

In nucleotides, the CDR3 is TGTGCCAGCAGCCCGCCCGGAACTAGCACAGATACGCAGTATTTT. Protein sequence: CASSPPGTSTDTQYF. The chain couples TRBV5-6 to TRBJ2-3; D not resolved. The germline CDR1 and CDR2 sequences are SGHDT and YYEEEE. Trimming shortened V by 4 bases and J by 0 bases, and 12 bases separated the two germline ends. This CDR3 region has 15 residues.

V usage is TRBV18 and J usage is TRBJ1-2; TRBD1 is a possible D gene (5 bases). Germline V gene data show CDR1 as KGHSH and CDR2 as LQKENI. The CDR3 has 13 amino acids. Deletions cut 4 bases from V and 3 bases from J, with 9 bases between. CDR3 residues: CASSQQEDYGYTF. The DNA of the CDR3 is TGTGCCAGCTCACAACAGGAGGACTATGGCTACACCTTC.

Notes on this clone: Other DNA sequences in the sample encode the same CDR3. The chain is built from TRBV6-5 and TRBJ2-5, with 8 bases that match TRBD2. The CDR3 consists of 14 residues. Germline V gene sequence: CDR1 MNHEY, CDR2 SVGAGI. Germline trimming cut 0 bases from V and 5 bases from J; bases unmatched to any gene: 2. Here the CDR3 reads CASSYSGGRETQYF. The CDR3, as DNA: TGTGCCAGCAGTTACTCGGGCGGGAGGGAGACCCAGTACTTC.

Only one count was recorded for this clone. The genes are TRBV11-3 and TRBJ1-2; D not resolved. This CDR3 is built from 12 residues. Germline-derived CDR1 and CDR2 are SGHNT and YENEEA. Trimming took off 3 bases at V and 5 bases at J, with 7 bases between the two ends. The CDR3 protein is CASSLRPYGYTF. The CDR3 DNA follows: TGTGCCAGCAGCTTGAGACCTTATGGCTACACCTTC.

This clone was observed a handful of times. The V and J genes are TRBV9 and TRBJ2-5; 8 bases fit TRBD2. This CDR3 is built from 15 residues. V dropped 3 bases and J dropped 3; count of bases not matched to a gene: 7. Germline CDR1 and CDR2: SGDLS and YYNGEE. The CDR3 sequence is CASSAGGQNEETQYF. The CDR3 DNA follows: TGTGCCAGCAGCGCGGGAGGGCAAAATGAAGAGACCCAGTACTTC.

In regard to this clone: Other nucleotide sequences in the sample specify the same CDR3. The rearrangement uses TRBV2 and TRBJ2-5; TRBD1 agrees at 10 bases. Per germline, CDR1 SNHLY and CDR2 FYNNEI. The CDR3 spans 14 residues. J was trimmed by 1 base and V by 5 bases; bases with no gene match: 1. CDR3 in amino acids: CASSRDRGQETQYF. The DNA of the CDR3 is TGTGCCAGCAGTAGGGACAGGGGCCAAGAGACCCAGTACTTC.

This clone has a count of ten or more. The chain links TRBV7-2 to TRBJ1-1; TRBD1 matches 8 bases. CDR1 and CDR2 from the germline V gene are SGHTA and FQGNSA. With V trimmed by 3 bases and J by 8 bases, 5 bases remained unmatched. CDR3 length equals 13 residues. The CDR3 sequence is CASSLGQALEAFF. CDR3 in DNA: TGTGCCAGCAGCTTGGGACAGGCCTTAGAAGCTTTCTTT.

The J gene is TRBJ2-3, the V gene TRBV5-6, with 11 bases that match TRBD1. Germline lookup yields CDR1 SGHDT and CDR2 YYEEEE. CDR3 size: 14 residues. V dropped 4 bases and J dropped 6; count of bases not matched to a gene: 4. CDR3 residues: CASSRTGGEDTQYF. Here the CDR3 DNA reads TGTGCCAGCAGCCGGACAGGGGGCGAGGATACGCAGTATTTT. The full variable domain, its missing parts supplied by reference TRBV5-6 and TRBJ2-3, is DAGVTQSPTHLIKTRGQQVTLRCSPKSGHDTVSWYQQALGQGPQFIFQYYEEEERQRGNFPDRFSGHQFPNYSSELNVNALLLGDSALYLCASSRTGGEDTQYFGPGTRLTVL.

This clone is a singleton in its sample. The CDR3 spells CASGRSRGGQETQYF. CDR3 coding DNA: TGTGCCAGCGGCCGTTCCAGGGGCGGCCAAGAGACCCAGTACTTC. The V and J genes are TRBV5-5 and TRBJ2-5; D is perhaps TRBD1 (6 bases). Trimming removed 7 bases from V and 1 base from J, with 17 bases in between. Germline V gene data show CDR1 as SGHKS and CDR2 as YYEKEE (reference sequence). This CDR3 has 15 amino acids.

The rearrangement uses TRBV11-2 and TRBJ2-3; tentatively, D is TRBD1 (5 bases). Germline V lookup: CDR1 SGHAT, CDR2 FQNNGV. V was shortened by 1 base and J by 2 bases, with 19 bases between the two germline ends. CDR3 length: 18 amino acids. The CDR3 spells CASSLGGWQLTATDTQYF. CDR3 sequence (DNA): TGTGCCAGCAGCTTAGGGGGCTGGCAGCTCACCGCCACAGATACGCAGTATTTT.

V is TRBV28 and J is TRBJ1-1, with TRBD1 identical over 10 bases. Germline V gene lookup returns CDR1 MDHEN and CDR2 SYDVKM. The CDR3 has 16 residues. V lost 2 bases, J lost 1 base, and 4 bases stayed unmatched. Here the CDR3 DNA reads TGTGCCAGCAGTTTAGGCGGACAGGGGGGGAACACTGAAGCTTTCTTT. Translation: CASSLGGQGGNTEAFF.

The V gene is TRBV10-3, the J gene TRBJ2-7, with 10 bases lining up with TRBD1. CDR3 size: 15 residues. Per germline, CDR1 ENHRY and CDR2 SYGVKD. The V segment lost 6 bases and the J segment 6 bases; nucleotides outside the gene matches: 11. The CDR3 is CAIRAPGQGQGEQYF. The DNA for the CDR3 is TGTGCCATCAGGGCGCCGGGACAGGGGCAAGGCGAGCAGTACTTC.

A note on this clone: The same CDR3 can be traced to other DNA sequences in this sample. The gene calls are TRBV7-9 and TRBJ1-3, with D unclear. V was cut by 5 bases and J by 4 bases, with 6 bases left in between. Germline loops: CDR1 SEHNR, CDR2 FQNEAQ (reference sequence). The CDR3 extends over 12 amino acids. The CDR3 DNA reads TGTGCCAGCAGCACGACCGGAAACACCATATATTTT. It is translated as CASSTTGNTIYF. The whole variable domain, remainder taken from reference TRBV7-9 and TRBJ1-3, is DTGVSQNPRHKITKRGQNVTFRCDPISEHNRLYWYRQTLGQGPEFLTYFQNEAQLEKSRLLSDRFSAERPKGSFSTLEIQRTEQGDSAMYLCASSTTGNTIYFGEGSWLTVV.

The CDR3 DNA is TGCGCCAGCAGTGTACACGAACTACCCAGGGGAAGAAGCAATCAGCCCCAGCATTTT. It translates to CASSVHELPRGRSNQPQHF. The V call is TRBV10-1, the J call TRBJ1-5; the D gene is possibly TRBD1 (6 bases). Germline CDR1 WNHNN, CDR2 SYGVQD (reference sequence). Trimming removed 4 bases at V and 1 base at J, with 23 bases between. The CDR3 loop spans 19 amino acids.

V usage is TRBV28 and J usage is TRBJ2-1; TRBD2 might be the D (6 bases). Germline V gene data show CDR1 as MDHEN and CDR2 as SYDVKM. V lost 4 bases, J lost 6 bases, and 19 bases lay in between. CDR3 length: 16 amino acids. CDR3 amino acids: CASSSLVREWSNEQFF. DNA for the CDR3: TGTGCCAGCAGTTCCCTGGTACGGGAGTGGTCCAATGAGCAGTTCTTC.

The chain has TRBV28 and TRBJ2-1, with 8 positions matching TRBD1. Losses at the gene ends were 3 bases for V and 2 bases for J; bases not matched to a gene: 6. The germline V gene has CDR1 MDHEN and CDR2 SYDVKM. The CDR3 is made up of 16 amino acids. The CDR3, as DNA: TGTGCCAGCAGTTTGTTAGCAGGGGGCGCCTACAATGAGCAGTTCTTC. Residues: CASSLLAGGAYNEQFF.

CDR3 in amino acids: CASSQELFRVWNTEAFF. The CDR3 DNA sequence: TGCGCCAGCAGCCAAGAATTATTCCGAGTGTGGAACACTGAAGCTTTCTTT. This chain links TRBV4-1 with TRBJ1-1, with unresolved D. The CDR3 covers 17 residues. Germline CDR1 and CDR2: MGHRA and YSYEKL. The ends were cut back, 0 bases at V and 1 base at J, with 15 bases in the middle.

The CDR3 nucleotides read TGTGCCAGCGCCCGACCCTACAATGAGCAGTTCTTC. Amino acid sequence: CASARPYNEQFF. This chain links TRBV13 with TRBJ2-1; no clear D gene. Germline V gives CDR1 PRHDT, CDR2 FYEKMQ (reference sequence). This CDR3 contains 12 residues. V lost 8 bases and J lost 2, with 7 bases in between.